These 3 T cell receptor beta chains originate from one sample sequenced in a study of blood T cell repertoires in COVID-19. Assay: immunoSEQ multiplex PCR; the TCRdb copy retains only in-frame clones and omits some. The sample lists hundreds of thousands of clones, around 84% occurring once. Sequencing was performed on PBMCs or T cells enriched from blood (not recorded which). Every receptor here comes from a man aged 25 to 45 with acute COVID-19.

This sequence joins TRBV7-6 and TRBJ2-7; D not certain. Looked up from germline, CDR1 is SGHVS and CDR2 is FNYEAQ. This CDR3 comprises 13 residues. V gave up 4 bases and J gave up 4 bases, with 11 bases separating them. CDR3 sequence (DNA): TGTGCCAGCAGCTCCCCCCCAGGTTACGAGCAGTACTTC. Translating gives CASSSPPGYEQYF.

The chain carries TRBV5-1 and TRBJ2-3; D is ambiguous. Germline CDR1 reads SGHRS; CDR2 reads YFSETQ. Trimming took off 0 bases at V and 2 bases at J, with 13 bases between the two ends. The CDR3 sequence is 16 residues long. The DNA of the CDR3 is TGCGCCAGCAGCTTGGGGTTGACATTTCACACAGATACGCAGTATTTT. Its translation: CASSLGLTFHTDTQYF. The variable domain in full, with the rest retrieved from reference TRBV5-1 and TRBJ2-3, is KAGVTQTPRYLIKTRGQQVTLSCSPISGHRSVSWYQQTPGQGLQFLFEYFSETQRNKGNFPGRFSGRQFSNSRSEMNVSTLELGDSALYLCASSLGLTFHTDTQYFGPGTRLTVL.

CDR3 bases: TGTGCCAGCAGCAGGCGACAGGGCAGCGAGCAGTACTTC. It yields the protein CASSRRQGSEQYF. The rearrangement uses TRBV7-9 and TRBJ2-7; TRBD1 agrees at 7 bases. This CDR3 is built from 13 residues. The germline CDR1 and CDR2 sequences are SEHNR and FQNEAQ (reference sequence). Trimming removed 5 bases from V and 6 bases from J; junction bases left unmatched: 7.